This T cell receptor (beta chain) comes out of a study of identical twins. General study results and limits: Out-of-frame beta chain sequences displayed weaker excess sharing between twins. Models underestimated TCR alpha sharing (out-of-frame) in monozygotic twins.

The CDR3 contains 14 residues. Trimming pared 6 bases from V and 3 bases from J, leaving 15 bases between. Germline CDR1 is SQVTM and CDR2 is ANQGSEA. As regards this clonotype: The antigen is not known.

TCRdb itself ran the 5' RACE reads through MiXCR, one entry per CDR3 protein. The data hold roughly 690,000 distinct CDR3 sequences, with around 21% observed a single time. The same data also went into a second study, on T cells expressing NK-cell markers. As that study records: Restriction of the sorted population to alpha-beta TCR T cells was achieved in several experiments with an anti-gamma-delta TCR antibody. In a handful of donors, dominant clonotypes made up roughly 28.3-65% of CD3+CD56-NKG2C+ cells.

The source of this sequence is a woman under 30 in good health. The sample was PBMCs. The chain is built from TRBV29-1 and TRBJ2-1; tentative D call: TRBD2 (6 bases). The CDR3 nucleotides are TGCAGCGTCGACCGGGGGACTTACTACAATGAGCAGTTCTTC. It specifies CSVDRGTYYNEQFF.